The present TCR beta chain was sequenced within a study of T cell responses to AZD1222 COVID-19 vaccine (dated by TCRdb to 2020 to 2022). Study-level background: AZD1222 recipients whose second dose came at about 4 weeks and those whose second dose came at about 12 weeks were combined into one group, since spike-specific TCR depth and breadth did not differ between the two schedules. TCR sequencing covered approximately 230 trial participants: 207 given two doses of AZD1222 and 26 given two doses of MenACWY control vaccine. Trial participants were enrolled by age into subgroups of 18-55, 56-69 and 70-plus years, and roughly 160, 29 and 62 TCR-sequenced participants, respectively, were included in these subgroups. What the authors observed across the whole study: In the small 56-69-year group, the increase in depth fell short of significance, most likely because of low power. Most participants were white British and females outnumbered males, and the authors suggested that clonal diversity may have been underestimated. Reportedly, almost half of the unique spike-specific TCRs recognized epitopes lying outside the regions that are mutated in the B.1.351 and B.1.1.7 variants. The vaccine-associated CD4 TCRs covered the entire spike protein, and the dominant responses fell in regions 160-218 and 743-854. Because no day 14 peak-response samples were available, the repertoires could be characterized only after the peak T cell response. A significant rise in spike-specific TCR breadth and depth was observed after two AZD1222 doses relative to day 0 and relative to MenACWY recipients. Conclusions about previously exposed vaccinees are limited because only five or six AZD1222 recipients were SARS-CoV-2 seropositive at baseline.

The germline ends are 5 bases apart after V is trimmed by 5 bases and J by 2 bases. The germline V gene yields SGHAT for CDR1 and FQNNGV for CDR2. From the cysteine up to the phenylalanine, the CDR3 has a length of 12 residues. Only the CDR3 DNA is retained, 36 bases long and in frame from the first base. The CDR3 regions of human TCRbeta chains were analyzed by immunosequencing. In the source study's methods: TCRs in the repertoires were compared against a reference library of SARS-CoV-2-specific TCRs that had been generated with the MIRA antigen-specificity platform. Breadth was defined as the fraction of unique TCRs that were SARS-CoV-2-associated. Depth was defined as the fraction of total T cells that were SARS-CoV-2-associated. Using the MIRA data, every spike-specific TCR was mapped to the spike region that the TCR reacted to and assigned to either a CD4 or a CD8 class. Log10-transformed breadth and depth values were compared by one-way ANOVA with Sidak's multiple comparisons tests. Sourced from immuneACCESS, this table was stored by TCRdb with only in-frame sequences that have V and J called. A share of the clones is absent; for the studies checked, an unresolved V gene accounts for under half, and the remainder has no known explanation. V, J and clone size were drawn from that table, and D and trimming were deduced from the DNA. The sample table lists about 150,000 clones, approximately 90% of them with a count of one. The ten largest clones capture about 4.2% of the sample.

This sample's time point label indicates: baseline before first vaccination. The vaccinee samples were drawn from two UK trials, COV001 and COV002, one of which was a single-blind randomized controlled phase 2/3 trial testing AZD1222 (ChAdOx1 nCoV-19) in healthy adults. For TCRbeta chain sequencing, PBMC samples from trial participants were taken at day 0 and at day 28 after the second dose. Concerning this clone itself: Its antigen is unknown. Per-base qualities were not stored, and no clone one base away is much larger.

The sample here was peripheral blood, taken on day 0 of AZD1222 vaccination. The chain is made from TRBV11-2 and TRBJ2-3, with the identity of the D gene unclear. The clonotype comes from an adult in good health. The encoded CDR3 is CASSRTTDTQYF. The nucleotides read TGTGCCAGCAGCCGTACCACAGATACGCAGTATTTT.